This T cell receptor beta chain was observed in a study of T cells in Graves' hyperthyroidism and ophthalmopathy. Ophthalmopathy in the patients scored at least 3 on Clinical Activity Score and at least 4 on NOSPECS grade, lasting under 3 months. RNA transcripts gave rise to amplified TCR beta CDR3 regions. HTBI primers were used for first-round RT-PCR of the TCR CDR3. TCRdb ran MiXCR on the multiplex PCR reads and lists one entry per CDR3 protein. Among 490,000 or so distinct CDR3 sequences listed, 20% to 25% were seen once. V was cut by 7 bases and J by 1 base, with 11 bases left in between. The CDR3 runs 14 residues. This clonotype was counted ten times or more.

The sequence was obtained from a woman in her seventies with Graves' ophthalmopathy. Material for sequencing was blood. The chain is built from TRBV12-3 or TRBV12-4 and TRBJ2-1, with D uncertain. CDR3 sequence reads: CASNPTASYNEQFF. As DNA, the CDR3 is TGTGCCAGCAACCCGACGGCTTCCTACAATGAGCAGTTCTTC.